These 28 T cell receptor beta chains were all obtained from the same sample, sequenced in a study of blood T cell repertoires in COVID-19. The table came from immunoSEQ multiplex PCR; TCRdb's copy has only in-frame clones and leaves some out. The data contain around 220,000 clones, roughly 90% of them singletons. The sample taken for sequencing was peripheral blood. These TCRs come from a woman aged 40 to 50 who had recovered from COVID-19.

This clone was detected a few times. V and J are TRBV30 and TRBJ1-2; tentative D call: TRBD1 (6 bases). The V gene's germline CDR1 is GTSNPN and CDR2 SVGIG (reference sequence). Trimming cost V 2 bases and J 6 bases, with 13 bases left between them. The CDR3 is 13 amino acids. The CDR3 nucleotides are TGTGCCTGGAGTTGGGGGAAGGGGGATGGCTACACCTTC. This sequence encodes CAWSWGKGDGYTF.

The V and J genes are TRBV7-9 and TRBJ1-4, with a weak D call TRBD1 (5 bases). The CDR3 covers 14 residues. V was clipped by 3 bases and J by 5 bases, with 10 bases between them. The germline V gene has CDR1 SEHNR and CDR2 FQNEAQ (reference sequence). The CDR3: CASSLGQGNEKLFF. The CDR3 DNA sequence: TGTGCCAGCAGCTTGGGGCAGGGAAATGAAAAACTGTTTTTT. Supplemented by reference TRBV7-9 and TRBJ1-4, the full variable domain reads DTGVSQNPRHKITKRGQNVTFRCDPISEHNRLYWYRQTLGQGPEFLTYFQNEAQLEKSRLLSDRFSAERPKGSFSTLEIQRTEQGDSAMYLCASSLGQGNEKLFFGSGTQLSVL.

The CDR3 reads CASSANTDTQYF. DNA for the CDR3: TGTGCCAGCAGCGCCAACACAGATACGCAGTATTTT. This chain links TRBV9 with TRBJ2-3; D not resolved. From germline, CDR1 is SGDLS and CDR2 YYNGEE. CDR3 length: 12 residues. Trimming left V 3 bases short and J 2 bases short, with 4 bases between. The whole variable domain, remainder taken from reference TRBV9 and TRBJ2-3, is DSGVTQTPKHLITATGQRVTLRCSPRSGDLSVYWYQQSLDQGLQFLIQYYNGEERAKGNILERFSAQQFPDLHSELNLSSLELGDSALYFCASSANTDTQYFGPGTRLTVL.

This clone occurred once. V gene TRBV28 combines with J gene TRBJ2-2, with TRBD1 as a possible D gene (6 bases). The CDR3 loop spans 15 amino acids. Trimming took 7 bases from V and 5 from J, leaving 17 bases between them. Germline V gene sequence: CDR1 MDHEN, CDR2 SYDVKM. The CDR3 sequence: CASKMYRAVTGELFF. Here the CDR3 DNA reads TGTGCCAGCAAGATGTACAGGGCTGTTACCGGGGAGCTGTTTTTT.

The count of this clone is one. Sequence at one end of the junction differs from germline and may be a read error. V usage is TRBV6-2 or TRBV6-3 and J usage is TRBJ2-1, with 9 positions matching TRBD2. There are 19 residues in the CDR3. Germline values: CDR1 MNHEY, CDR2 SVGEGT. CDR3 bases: TGTACCAGCAGTCCGGACCGCTGGGGTAGCGGGGGCTCCTACAATGAGCAGTTCTTC. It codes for CTSSPDRWGSGGSYNEQFF.

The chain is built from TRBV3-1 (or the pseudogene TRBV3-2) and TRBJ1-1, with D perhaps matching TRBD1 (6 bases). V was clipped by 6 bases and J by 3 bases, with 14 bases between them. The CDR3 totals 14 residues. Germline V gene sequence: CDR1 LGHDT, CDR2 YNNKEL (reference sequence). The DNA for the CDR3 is TGTGCCAGCAGTCACAGGGTCGGGGACACTGAAGCTTTCTTT. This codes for CASSHRVGDTEAFF.

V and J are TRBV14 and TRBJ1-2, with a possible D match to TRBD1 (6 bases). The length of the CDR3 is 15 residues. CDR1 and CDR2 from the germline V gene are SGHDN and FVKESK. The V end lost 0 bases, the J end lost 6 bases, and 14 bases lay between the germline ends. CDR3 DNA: TGTGCCAGCAGCCAAGACAGGACAGCATTAAATGGCTACACCTTC. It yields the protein CASSQDRTALNGYTF. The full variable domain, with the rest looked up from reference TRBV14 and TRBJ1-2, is EAGVTQFPSHSVIEKGQTVTLRCDPISGHDNLYWYRRVMGKEIKFLLHFVKESKQDESGMPNNRFLAERTGGTYSTLKVQPAELEDSGVYFCASSQDRTALNGYTFGSGTRLTVV.

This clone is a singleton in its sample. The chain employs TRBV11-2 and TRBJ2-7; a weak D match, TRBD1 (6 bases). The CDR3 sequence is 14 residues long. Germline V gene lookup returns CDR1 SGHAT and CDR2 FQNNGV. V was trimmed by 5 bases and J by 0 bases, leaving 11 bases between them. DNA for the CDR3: TGTGCCAGCAGCCCTACACAGGGCTCCTACGAGCAGTACTTC. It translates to CASSPTQGSYEQYF.

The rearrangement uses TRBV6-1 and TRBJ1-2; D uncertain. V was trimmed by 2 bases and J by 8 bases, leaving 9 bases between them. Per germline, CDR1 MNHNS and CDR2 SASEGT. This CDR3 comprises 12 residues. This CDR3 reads CASSEQTRGYTF. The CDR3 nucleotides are TGTGCCAGCAGTGAACAGACTCGAGGCTACACCTTC.

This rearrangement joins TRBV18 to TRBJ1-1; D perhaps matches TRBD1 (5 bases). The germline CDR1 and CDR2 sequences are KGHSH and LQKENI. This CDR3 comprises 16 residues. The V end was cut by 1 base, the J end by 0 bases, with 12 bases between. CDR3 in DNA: TGTGCCAGCTCACCACGTGTCACAGGAGTGAACACTGAAGCTTTCTTT. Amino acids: CASSPRVTGVNTEAFF.

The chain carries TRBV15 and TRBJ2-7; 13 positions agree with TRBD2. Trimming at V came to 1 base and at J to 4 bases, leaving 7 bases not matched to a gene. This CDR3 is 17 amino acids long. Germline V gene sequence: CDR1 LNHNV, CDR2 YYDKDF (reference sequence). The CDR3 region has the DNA TGTGCCACCAGCAGAGGGACTAGCGGGAGTCTGGAGTACGAGCAGTACTTC. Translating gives CATSRGTSGSLEYEQYF.

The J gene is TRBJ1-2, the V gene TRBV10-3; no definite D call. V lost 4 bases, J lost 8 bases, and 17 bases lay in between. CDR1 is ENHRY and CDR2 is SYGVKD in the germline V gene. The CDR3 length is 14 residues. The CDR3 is CAISATSKTEGYTF. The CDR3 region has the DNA TGTGCCATCAGTGCGACGTCCAAAACGGAGGGCTACACCTTC.

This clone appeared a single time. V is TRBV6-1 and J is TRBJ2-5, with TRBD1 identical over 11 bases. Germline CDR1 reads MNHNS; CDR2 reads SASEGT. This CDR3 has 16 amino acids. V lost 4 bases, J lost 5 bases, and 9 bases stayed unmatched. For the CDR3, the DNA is TGTGCCAGCAGTGGTACCGGGACAGGGGGTCGGGAGACCCAGTACTTC. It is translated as CASSGTGTGGRETQYF.

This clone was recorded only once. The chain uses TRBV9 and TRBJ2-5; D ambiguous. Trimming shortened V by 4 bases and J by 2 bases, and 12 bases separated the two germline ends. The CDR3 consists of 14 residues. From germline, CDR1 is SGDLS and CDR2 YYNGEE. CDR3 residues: CASSPRVGQETQYF. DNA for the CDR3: TGTGCCAGCAGCCCCCGGGTCGGGCAAGAGACCCAGTACTTC.

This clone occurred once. The CDR3 sequence: CASSQETGPRKYF. The CDR3 coding sequence is TGTGCCAGCAGCCAAGAAACAGGCCCTCGAAAGTACTTC. V gene TRBV14 combines with J gene TRBJ2-7, with D possibly TRBD1 on 5 matching bases. Germline-derived CDR1 and CDR2 are SGHDN and FVKESK. Trimming shortened V by 0 bases and J by 11 bases, and 14 bases separated the two germline ends. This CDR3 has 13 residues.

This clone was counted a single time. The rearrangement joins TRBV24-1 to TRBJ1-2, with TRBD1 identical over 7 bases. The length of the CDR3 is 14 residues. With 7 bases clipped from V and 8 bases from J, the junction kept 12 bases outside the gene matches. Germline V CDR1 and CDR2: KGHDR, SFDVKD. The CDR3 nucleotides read TGTGCCACCAGAGACACAGGGGCCATCGGGGGCTACACCTTC. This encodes CATRDTGAIGGYTF.

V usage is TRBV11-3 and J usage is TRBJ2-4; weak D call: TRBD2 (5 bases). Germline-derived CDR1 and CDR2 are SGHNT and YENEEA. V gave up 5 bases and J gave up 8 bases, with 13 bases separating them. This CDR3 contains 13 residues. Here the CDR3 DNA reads TGTGCCAGCAGCCCCACGAAGGGAGACATTCAGTACTTC. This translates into CASSPTKGDIQYF.

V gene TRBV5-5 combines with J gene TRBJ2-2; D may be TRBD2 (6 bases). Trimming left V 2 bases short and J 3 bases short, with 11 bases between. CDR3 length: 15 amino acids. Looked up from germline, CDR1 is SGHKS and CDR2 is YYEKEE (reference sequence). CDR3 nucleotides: TGTGCCAGCAGCTTCCTGGGGACTTACACCGGGGAGCTGTTTTTT. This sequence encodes CASSFLGTYTGELFF.

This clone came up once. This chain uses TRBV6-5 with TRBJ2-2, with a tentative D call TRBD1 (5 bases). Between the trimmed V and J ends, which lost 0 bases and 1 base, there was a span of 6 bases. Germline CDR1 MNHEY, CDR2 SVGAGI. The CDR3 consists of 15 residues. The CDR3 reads CASSYSGQNTGELFF. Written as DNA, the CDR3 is TGTGCCAGCAGTTACTCTGGACAGAACACCGGGGAGCTGTTTTTT.

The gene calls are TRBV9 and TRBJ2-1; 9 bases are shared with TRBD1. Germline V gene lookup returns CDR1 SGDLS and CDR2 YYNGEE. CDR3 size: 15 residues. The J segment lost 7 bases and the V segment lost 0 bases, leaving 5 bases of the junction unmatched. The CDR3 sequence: CASSVDGTGINEQFF. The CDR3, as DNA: TGTGCCAGCAGCGTAGACGGGACAGGGATAAATGAGCAGTTCTTC.

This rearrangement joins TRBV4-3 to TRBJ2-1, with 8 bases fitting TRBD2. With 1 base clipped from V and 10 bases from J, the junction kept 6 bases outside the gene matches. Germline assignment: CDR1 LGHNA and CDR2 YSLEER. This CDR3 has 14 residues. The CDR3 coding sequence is TGCGCCAGCAGCCAAGGGGTTAGCGGGACGGAGCAGTTCTTC. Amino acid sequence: CASSQGVSGTEQFF.

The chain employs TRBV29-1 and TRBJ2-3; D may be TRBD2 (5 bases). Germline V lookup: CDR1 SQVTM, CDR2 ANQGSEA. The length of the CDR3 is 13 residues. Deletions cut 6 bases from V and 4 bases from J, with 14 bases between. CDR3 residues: CSVMWARADTQYF. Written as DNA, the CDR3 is TGCAGCGTAATGTGGGCGAGGGCAGATACGCAGTATTTT.

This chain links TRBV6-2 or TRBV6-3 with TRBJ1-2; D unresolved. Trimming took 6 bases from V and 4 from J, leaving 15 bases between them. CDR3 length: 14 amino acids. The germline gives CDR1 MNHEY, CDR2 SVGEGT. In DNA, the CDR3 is TGTGCCAGCAGCCCCTTCCGGGAAGCCTATGGCTACACCTTC. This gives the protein CASSPFREAYGYTF.

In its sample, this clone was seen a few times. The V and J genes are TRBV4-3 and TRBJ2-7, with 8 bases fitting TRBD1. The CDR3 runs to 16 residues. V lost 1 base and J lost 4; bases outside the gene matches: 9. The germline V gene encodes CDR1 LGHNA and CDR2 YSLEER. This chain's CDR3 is CASSQAAGTGEYEQYF. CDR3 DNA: TGCGCCAGCAGCCAAGCGGCCGGGACAGGAGAGTACGAGCAGTACTTC.

CDR3 sequence: CASSTRTSVYNEQFF. The CDR3 DNA reads as TGTGCCAGCAGCACTAGGACTAGCGTCTACAATGAGCAGTTCTTC. The V call is TRBV7-9, the J call TRBJ2-1; 9 nucleotides match TRBD2. The CDR3 is 15 residues long. Trimming cost V 5 bases and J 3 bases; bases outside gene matches: 5. Germline V gene lookup returns CDR1 SEHNR and CDR2 FQNEAQ (reference sequence).

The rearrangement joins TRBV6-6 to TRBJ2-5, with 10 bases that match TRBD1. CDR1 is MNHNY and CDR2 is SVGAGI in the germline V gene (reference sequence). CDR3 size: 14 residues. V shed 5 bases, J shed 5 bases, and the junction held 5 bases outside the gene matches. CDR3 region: CASSRGQGRETQYF. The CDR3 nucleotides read TGTGCCAGCAGTCGGGGACAGGGGAGGGAGACCCAGTACTTC.

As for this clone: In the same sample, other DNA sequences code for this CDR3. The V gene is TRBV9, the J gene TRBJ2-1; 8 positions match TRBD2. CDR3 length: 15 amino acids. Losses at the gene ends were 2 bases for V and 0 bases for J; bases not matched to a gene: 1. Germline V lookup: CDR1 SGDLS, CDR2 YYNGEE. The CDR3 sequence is CASSVTSGSYNEQFF. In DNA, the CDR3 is TGTGCCAGCAGCGTTACTAGCGGCTCCTACAATGAGCAGTTCTTC.

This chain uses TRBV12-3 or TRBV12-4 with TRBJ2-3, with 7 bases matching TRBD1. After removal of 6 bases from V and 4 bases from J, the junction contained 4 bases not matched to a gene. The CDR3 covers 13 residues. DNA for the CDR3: TGTGCCAGCAGCCAAACAGGGGCAGATACGCAGTATTTT. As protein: CASSQTGADTQYF.